Presented here are 18 T cell receptor beta chains from one specimen sequenced in a study of neurological immune-mediated disorders. TCRdb reprocessed the 5' RACE reads with MiXCR, giving one entry per CDR3 protein. The profile shows about 27,000 distinct CDR3 sequences, roughly 2.7% of them singletons. Sequenced: PBMCs. These TCRs come from a woman between 50 and 59 years old with multiple sclerosis.

The sample holds many counts of this clonotype. This CDR3 is CASSWWDTGELFF. CDR3 nucleotides: TGTGCCAGCAGCTGGTGGGACACCGGGGAGCTGTTTTTT. This rearrangement joins TRBV7-2 to TRBJ2-2; D is unclear. The V gene lost 4 bases and the J gene lost 3 bases, with 6 bases spanning the gap. The CDR3 totals 13 residues. Looked up from germline, CDR1 is SGHTA and CDR2 is FQGNSA.

This clonotype appeared many times. The chain employs TRBV12-3 or TRBV12-4 and TRBJ2-2, with 10 bases identical to TRBD2. With V trimmed by 6 bases and J by 3 bases, 10 bases remained unmatched. The length of the CDR3 is 17 residues. The CDR3 loop is CASRALLAGVDTGELFF. CDR3 DNA sequence: TGTGCCAGCAGAGCCCTCCTAGCGGGAGTGGACACCGGGGAGCTGTTTTTT.

There are many counts of this clonotype. The chain employs TRBV15 and TRBJ2-7; 10 bases fit TRBD2. From germline, CDR1 is LNHNV and CDR2 YYDKDF (reference sequence). This CDR3 is 14 amino acids long. The V and J ends lost 4 bases and 6 bases, in that order; junction bases with no gene match: 6. The CDR3 loop is CATSKPLAGGEQYF. CDR3 DNA sequence: TGTGCCACCAGCAAGCCTTTAGCGGGAGGCGAGCAGTACTTC.

There are many counts of this clonotype. The chain has TRBV5-1 and TRBJ2-7, with unresolved D. Trimming cost V 1 base and J 2 bases, with 10 bases left between them. The CDR3 is 14 residues long. Germline lookup yields CDR1 SGHRS and CDR2 YFSETQ. As DNA, the CDR3 is TGCGCCAGCAGCTTGTCGAAGGCAACCTACGAGCAGTACTTC. Translation gives CASSLSKATYEQYF.

In its sample, this clonotype was seen many times. This rearrangement joins TRBV7-2 to TRBJ1-5; tentatively, D is TRBD1 (6 bases). The CDR3 totals 14 residues. V shed 3 bases and J shed 6 bases, with 12 bases lying between them. The germline V gene has CDR1 SGHTA and CDR2 FQGNSA. This CDR3 is CASSLVQGGQPQHF. CDR3 DNA sequence: TGTGCCAGCAGCTTGGTACAGGGCGGTCAGCCCCAGCATTTT.

This clonotype was seen many times. The chain couples TRBV7-6 to TRBJ2-1, with 14 positions matching TRBD2. There are 17 residues in the CDR3. Germline CDR1 reads SGHVS; CDR2 reads FNYEAQ. J gave up 4 bases and V 6 bases, and 8 bases lay outside the gene matches. Here the CDR3 DNA reads TGTGCCAGCAGAAGACTAGCGGGAGGGGCAGGATACAATGAGCAGTTCTTC. Translating gives CASRRLAGGAGYNEQFF.

This clonotype is deemed medium-sized. This chain uses TRBV28 with TRBJ1-2; D gene ambiguous. CDR1 is MDHEN, CDR2 SYDVKM, per germline. This CDR3 has 13 amino acids. V gave up 4 bases and J gave up 8 bases, with 14 bases separating them. CDR3 sequence reads: CASSSGLNPGYTF. CDR3 coding DNA: TGTGCCAGCAGTTCCGGACTCAACCCAGGCTACACCTTC.

This clonotype was picked up many times. The chain has TRBV20-1 and TRBJ2-1, with TRBD2 identical over 8 bases. Trimming at V came to 4 bases and at J to 8 bases, leaving 7 bases not matched to a gene. Germline CDR1 and CDR2: DFQATT and SNEGSKA (reference sequence). The CDR3 is 13 amino acids. The CDR3 DNA is TGCAGTGCTACTAACGGGGGGGAAGATGAGCAGTTCTTC. Translating it yields CSATNGGEDEQFF.

This clonotype was detected ten times or more. This rearrangement joins TRBV11-2 to TRBJ1-2; TRBD1 is a possible D gene (6 bases). Germline CDR1 is SGHAT and CDR2 is FQNNGV. CDR3 length equals 16 residues. V lost 3 bases and J lost 3, with 17 bases in between. The CDR3 DNA reads TGTGCCAGCAGCTTTACCTCGACAGGAGCCTACTATGGCTACACCTTC. Encoded protein: CASSFTSTGAYYGYTF. Filled out from reference TRBV11-2 and TRBJ1-2, the complete variable domain reads EAGVAQSPRYKIIEKRQSVAFWCNPISGHATLYWYQQILGQGPKLLIQFQNNGVVDDSQLPKDRFSAERLKGVDSTLKIQPAKLEDSAVYLCASSFTSTGAYYGYTFGSGTRLTVV.

Ten or more counts support this clonotype. This chain joins TRBV12-3 or TRBV12-4 and TRBJ2-3, with no clear D. The CDR3 sequence is 12 residues long. Trimming shortened V by 6 bases and J by 0 bases, and 4 bases separated the two germline ends. DNA for the CDR3: TGTGCCAGCAGGGGCAGCACAGATACGCAGTATTTT. It is translated as CASRGSTDTQYF.

Many counts were recorded for this clonotype. The CDR3 protein is CAMTRVLLYEQYF. The CDR3 DNA reads TGTGCCATGACGCGGGTACTGCTATACGAGCAGTACTTC. V is TRBV10-3 and J is TRBJ2-7, with D possibly being TRBD2 (5 bases). This CDR3 region has 13 residues. Germline CDR1 ENHRY, CDR2 SYGVKD. Trimming stripped 9 bases from V and 4 bases from J, with 16 bases between.

This clonotype was counted ten times or more. This chain links TRBV20-1 with TRBJ2-5, with 11 nucleotides matching TRBD2. Per the germline V gene, CDR1 is DFQATT and CDR2 is SNEGSKA (reference sequence). The J segment lost 5 bases and the V segment lost 2 bases, leaving 7 bases of the junction unmatched. This CDR3 is 15 amino acids long. The CDR3 is CSARLTSGRKETQYF. CDR3 nucleotides: TGCAGTGCTAGACTTACTAGCGGGAGAAAGGAGACCCAGTACTTC.

By share, this clonotype counts as medium-sized. This chain joins TRBV7-9 and TRBJ1-1; unclear D gene. Per germline, CDR1 SEHNR and CDR2 FQNEAQ (reference sequence). V was clipped by 4 bases and J by 8 bases, with 14 bases between them. There are 13 residues in the CDR3. The CDR3 protein is CASSSPTAREAFF. In DNA, the CDR3 is TGTGCCAGCAGCTCGCCAACGGCCCGAGAAGCTTTCTTT.

This clonotype came up a few times. The chain couples TRBV7-6 to TRBJ1-4, with D tentatively TRBD1 (5 bases). Between the trimmed V and J ends, which lost 5 bases and 8 bases, there was a span of 15 bases. This CDR3 region has 14 residues. In germline, CDR1 is SGHVS, CDR2 FNYEAQ. Written as DNA, the CDR3 is TGTGCCAGCAGCCGGACGGGGGGAGACGAAAAACTGTTTTTT. Translating it yields CASSRTGGDEKLFF. Supplemented by reference TRBV7-6 and TRBJ1-4, the full variable domain reads GAGVSQSPRYKVTKRGQDVALRCDPISGHVSLYWYRQALGQGPEFLTYFNYEAQQDKSGLPNDRFSAERPEGSISTLTIQRTEQRDSAMYRCASSRTGGDEKLFFGSGTQLSVL.

This clonotype has at least ten counts. The genes are TRBV20-1 and TRBJ2-3, with TRBD2 identical over 8 bases. V was clipped by 6 bases and J by 4 bases; unmatched bases: 12. The V gene's germline CDR1 is DFQATT and CDR2 SNEGSKA (reference sequence). The CDR3 totals 15 residues. The CDR3 sequence: CSAAGASGFSDTQYF. CDR3 DNA sequence: TGCAGTGCCGCCGGGGCTAGCGGGTTTTCAGATACGCAGTATTTT.

The genes are TRBV20-1 and TRBJ1-5, with D uncertain. CDR1 and CDR2 from the germline V gene are DFQATT and SNEGSKA (reference sequence). The CDR3 has 13 amino acids. Trimming left V 4 bases short and J 0 bases short, with 7 bases between. Here the CDR3 DNA reads TGCAGTGCTATGGTCTCTAGCAATCAGCCCCAGCATTTT. Protein sequence: CSAMVSSNQPQHF.

This clonotype was seen repeatedly, ten times or more. This chain connects TRBV7-2 to TRBJ2-3; the match to TRBD2 covers 10 bases. The CDR3 is made up of 15 amino acids. The trim removed 5 bases at V and 4 bases at J, leaving 6 bases unmatched. Looked up from germline, CDR1 is SGHTA and CDR2 is FQGNSA. CDR3 loop: CASSQASGGADTQYF. DNA of the CDR3: TGTGCCAGCAGCCAGGCTAGCGGGGGCGCAGATACGCAGTATTTT.

Ten or more counts support this clonotype. The chain couples TRBV7-2 to TRBJ1-2; a weak D match, TRBD1 (5 bases). The length of the CDR3 is 15 residues. Germline V gene lookup returns CDR1 SGHTA and CDR2 FQGNSA. V lost 5 bases and J lost 8, with 21 bases in between. CDR3 protein: CASSIRGPGTVGYTF. The CDR3 DNA sequence: TGTGCCAGCAGCATTAGAGGCCCTGGGACTGTCGGCTACACCTTC.